What follows are 9 T cell receptor beta chains derived from one specimen sequenced in a study of blood T cell repertoires in COVID-19. Only in-frame clones appear in the TCRdb table, and some are missing; sequencing was by immunoSEQ multiplex PCR. The sample yields roughly 70,000 clones, around 89% seen once. The material sequenced was peripheral blood. The source is a woman aged 80 or over with active COVID-19.

This sequence joins TRBV18 and TRBJ1-2, with 9 bases fitting TRBD1. The V gene end was trimmed by 2 bases and the J gene end by 6 bases; junction bases not matched to a gene: 10. The length of the CDR3 is 16 residues. From germline, CDR1 is KGHSH and CDR2 LQKENI. CDR3: CASSPGKSRTGDGYTF. In DNA form, the CDR3 reads TGTGCCAGCTCACCAGGGAAGAGTCGGACAGGGGATGGCTACACCTTC.

This sequence joins TRBV5-1 and TRBJ2-1; tentative D call: TRBD1 (5 bases). The CDR3 runs 16 residues. V shed 1 base and J shed 7 bases, with 18 bases lying between them. Germline CDR1 SGHRS, CDR2 YFSETQ. This CDR3 is CASSLRDRPLGNEQFF. The CDR3 nucleotides are TGCGCCAGCAGCTTGCGTGACAGACCTTTAGGGAATGAGCAGTTCTTC.

This chain connects TRBV9 to TRBJ1-5, with unresolved D. CDR1 is SGDLS and CDR2 is YYNGEE in the germline V gene. This CDR3 comprises 16 residues. V was trimmed by 0 bases and J by 4 bases, leaving 14 bases between them. The CDR3 DNA sequence: TGTGCCAGCAGCGTAGGGTCAGGTGGTGAGAATCAGCCCCAGCATTTT. As protein: CASSVGSGGENQPQHF.

This rearrangement joins TRBV6-2 or TRBV6-3 to TRBJ1-1, with 8 bases lining up with TRBD1. This CDR3 is 16 amino acids long. J lost 1 base, V lost 5 bases, and 9 bases had no gene match. Germline CDR1 is MNHEY and CDR2 is SVGEGT. In DNA, the CDR3 is TGTGCCAGCAGTCGCCGGACAGGGCAGGGGAACACTGAAGCTTTCTTT. Its translation: CASSRRTGQGNTEAFF.

The rearrangement joins TRBV18 to TRBJ1-1; the D gene is possibly TRBD1 (5 bases). This CDR3 comprises 12 residues. The V end was cut by 4 bases, the J end by 4 bases, with 7 bases between. Germline assignment: CDR1 KGHSH and CDR2 LQKENI. DNA of the CDR3: TGTGCCAGCTCACAAGGGGTCACTGAAGCTTTCTTT. It codes for CASSQGVTEAFF.

V usage is TRBV2 and J usage is TRBJ2-7, with TRBD1 matching 7 bases. The junction had 5 bases not matched to a gene; V was cut back by 2 bases and J by 4 bases. In germline, CDR1 is SNHLY, CDR2 FYNNEI. The CDR3 has 14 residues. The CDR3 DNA reads as TGTGCCAGCAGTGAATCACAGGGGAGATACGAGCAGTACTTC. It specifies CASSESQGRYEQYF. The whole variable domain, filled in from reference TRBV2 and TRBJ2-7, reads EPEVTQTPSHQVTQMGQEVILRCVPISNHLYFYWYRQILGQKVEFLVSFYNNEISEKSEIFDDQFSVERPDGSNFTLKIRSTKLEDSAMYFCASSESQGRYEQYFGPGTRLTVT.

J is TRBJ2-7 and V is TRBV5-6; D is unclear. There are 15 residues in the CDR3. Germline CDR1 SGHDT, CDR2 YYEEEE. The V end lost 4 bases, the J end lost 1 base, and 15 bases lay between the germline ends. CDR3 bases: TGTGCCAGCAGCCCCACCACCCGACTGTCCTACGAGCAGTACTTC. Protein product: CASSPTTRLSYEQYF.

This chain uses TRBV3-1 (or the pseudogene TRBV3-2) with TRBJ2-1; 9 bases are a match to TRBD2. V lost 5 bases and J lost 6; bases outside the gene matches: 8. The CDR3 loop spans 15 amino acids. Germline CDR1 and CDR2: LGHDT and YNNKEL (reference sequence). CDR3 protein: CASSSLAGKGNEQFF. The CDR3 nucleotides are TGTGCCAGCAGCTCCCTAGCGGGGAAAGGCAATGAGCAGTTCTTC.

This chain uses TRBV28 with TRBJ1-5, with D possibly TRBD1 on 6 matching bases. The V end lost 5 bases, the J end lost 7 bases, and 18 bases lay between the germline ends. Germline loops: CDR1 MDHEN, CDR2 SYDVKM. This CDR3 region has 15 residues. The CDR3 DNA sequence: TGTGCCAGCAGTAGAATTCGAGGGGGTCAACAGCCCCAGCATTTT. Amino acids: CASSRIRGGQQPQHF. Using reference TRBV28 and TRBJ1-5 for the parts outside the CDR3, the full variable domain is DVKVTQSSRYLVKRTGEKVFLECVQDMDHENMFWYRQDPGLGLRLIYFSYDVKMKEKGDIPEGYSVSREKKERFSLILESASTNQTSMYLCASSRIRGGQQPQHFGDGTRLSIL.